Following are 4 T cell receptor beta chains from one sample sequenced in a study of T-cell reconstitution after alpha-beta-depleted transplantation in children. Preparation of the TCRbeta library used unique molecular identifiers. Using its own MiXCR run on the PCR reads, TCRdb lists one record per CDR3 protein. The sample shows about 540,000 distinct CDR3 sequences, around 19% of them seen only once. The source was PBMCs from the stem cell graft donor, collected from the stem cell graft. These TCRs come from a human donor who donated a stem cell graft to a child with acute lymphoblastic leukemia.

The chain couples TRBV7-8 to TRBJ2-7; D perhaps matches TRBD1 (6 bases). Trimming removed 6 bases from V and 2 bases from J, with 23 bases in between. CDR3 length: 17 amino acids. From germline, CDR1 is SGHVS and CDR2 FQNEAQ. The CDR3 spells CASRPRQVRDTAYEQYF. In DNA, the CDR3 is TGTGCCAGCAGGCCCCGACAGGTCCGGGACACCGCCTACGAGCAGTACTTC.

The V and J genes are TRBV9 and TRBJ2-7; TRBD2 agrees at 12 bases. The length of the CDR3 is 17 residues. Germline loops: CDR1 SGDLS, CDR2 YYNGEE. Germline trimming cut 0 bases from V and 6 bases from J; bases unmatched to any gene: 10. The CDR3 DNA sequence: TGTGCCAGCAGCGTAGGGTCCCTAGCGGGAGGGCCGACCGAGCAGTACTTC. It specifies CASSVGSLAGGPTEQYF.

This clonotype was detected a few times. The chain links TRBV10-2 to TRBJ2-7, with 12 bases fitting TRBD1. In germline, CDR1 is WSHSY, CDR2 SAAADI. The CDR3 has 13 residues. V shed 6 bases, J shed 6 bases, and the junction held 3 bases outside the gene matches. The CDR3 DNA reads as TGCGCCAGCAGCAGGGACAGGGGGCTCGAGCAGTACTTC. Translating it yields CASSRDRGLEQYF.

This clonotype occurred a few times. The chain uses TRBV7-3 and TRBJ2-1, with 10 bases aligning to TRBD1. This CDR3 spans 17 amino acids. Germline CDR1 is SGHTA and CDR2 is FQGTGA. V lost 5 bases, J lost 5 bases, and 12 bases stayed unmatched. The CDR3 is CASSPISGDRGHNEQFF. The CDR3 nucleotides read TGTGCCAGCAGCCCTATCTCAGGGGACAGGGGACACAATGAGCAGTTCTTC.